A selection of T cell receptor beta chains follows, all from one sample in a study of early T cells in non-severe SARS-CoV-2 infection. TCRdb reprocessed the 5' RACE reads with MiXCR, giving one entry per CDR3 protein. The sample yields some 56,000 distinct CDR3 sequences, over 12% seen once. Material: whole blood, obtained at baseline. The receptor source for this set is an adult who was a healthcare worker with PCR-confirmed SARS-CoV-2 infection or an uninfected control (not recorded which). The CDR3 runs from the conserved cysteine through the conserved F or W. The D gene is left open where the match is weak. Size is stated for part of the rows, as once, few or many counts, or as a class when the clone is expanded.

. | TRBJ1-2 | TRBV11-2 | . | TGTGCCAGCAGCTTAGTCACTGAAAACTATGGCTACACCTTC | CASSLVTENYGYTF
few | TRBJ2-1 | TRBV7-2 | TRBD2 | TGTGCCAGCAGCTTAGTAGCGGGGGGGCCGGGTGAGCAGTTCTTC | CASSLVAGGPGEQFF
. | TRBJ2-1 | TRBV19 | TRBD2 | TGTGCCAGTAGTACGCGCGGGAGCGATTACAATGAGCAGTTCTTC | CASSTRGSDYNEQFF
. | TRBJ1-2 | TRBV3-1 | TRBD1 | TGTGCCAGCAGCGCCTCTCCGGGACAGGAAAATATATTTAAAAACTATGGCTACACCTTC | CASSASPGQENIFKNYGYTF
few | TRBJ2-7 | TRBV29-1 | . | TGCAGCGCCAGGACCAACTCTAACGAGCAGTACTTC | CSARTNSNEQYF
. | TRBJ2-7 | TRBV6-5 | . | TGTGCCAGCAGTTACAGGCAGGGGAGCAACGAGCAGTACTTC | CASSYRQGSNEQYF
many | TRBJ1-1 | TRBV7-9 | . | TGTGCCAGCAGCCAGAAGTTTGAAGCTTTCTTT | CASSQKFEAFF
many | TRBJ2-3 | TRBV7-6 | . | TGTGCCAGCAGCTTCTCGGGGGGCGGAAGCACAGATACGCAGTATTTT | CASSFSGGGSTDTQYF
. | TRBJ2-5 | TRBV7-9 | . | TGTGCCAGCAGCCACTTGGGGCCCGTCCAAGAGACCCAGTACTTC | CASSHLGPVQETQYF
few | TRBJ2-7 | TRBV6-2/TRBV6-3 | . | TGTGCCAGCAGTTCCAACTACGAGCAGTACTTC | CASSSNYEQYF
few | TRBJ2-7 | TRBV4-1 | . | TGCGCCAGCAGCCAAGTGTTGGGCCGTAGCTCCTACGAGCAGTACTTC | CASSQVLGRSSYEQYF
few | TRBJ1-6 | TRBV12-3/TRBV12-4 | . | TGTGCCAGCACCCAATGGGGAGGCCGGACTGACTATAATTCACCCCTCCACTTT | CASTQWGGRTDYNSPLHF
many | TRBJ2-1 | TRBV6-5 | TRBD2 | TGTGCCAGCAGTACACTGACTAGCGGGGGGAATGAGCAGTTCTTC | CASSTLTSGGNEQFF
. | TRBJ1-6 | TRBV29-1 | . | TGCAGCGTTAAGGGCCAGGGAGATTCACCCCTCCACTTT | CSVKGQGDSPLHF
few | TRBJ2-2 | TRBV6-4 | . | TGTGCCAGCAGTGCGGGGGACACCGGGGAGCTGTTTTTT | CASSAGDTGELFF
few | TRBJ1-4 | TRBV27 | . | TGTGCCAGCAGTTTATCGCTGGGGTATGAAAAACTGTTTTTT | CASSLSLGYEKLFF